These 18 T cell receptor beta chains came from one sample sequenced in a study of shared clonotypes between healthy human individuals. Libraries were prepared by immunoSEQ multiplex PCR; TCRdb keeps only in-frame clonotypes and omits some of them. Of 2,500,000 or so clones in the sample, roughly nine tenths are singletons; the top ten hold around 0.15%. The specimen sequenced was naive CD4+ T cells sorted from blood. Documented subset: CD45RA+ positively selected. These TCRs come from a man aged 18 to 29 in good health.

The chain has TRBV19 and TRBJ2-5, with D perhaps TRBD1 (6 bases). This CDR3 spans 16 amino acids. Trimming removed 5 bases at V and 2 bases at J, with 18 bases between. The germline V gene has CDR1 LNHDA and CDR2 SQIVND (reference sequence). The CDR3 DNA reads as TGTGCCAGTAGTGGCGTGGACAGCCGCTCGCAAGAGACCCAGTACTTC. Its translation is CASSGVDSRSQETQYF.

This rearrangement joins TRBV28 to TRBJ1-1; D is uncertain. The germline CDR1 and CDR2 sequences are MDHEN and SYDVKM. The CDR3 extends over 14 amino acids. V lost 4 bases to trimming and J lost 2 bases, with 11 bases between them. CDR3 region: CASSSFRVNTEAFF. CDR3 in DNA: TGTGCCAGCAGTTCCTTCCGGGTCAACACTGAAGCTTTCTTT.

Turning to this clone: The same CDR3 arises from other DNA sequences in this sample as well. DNA for the CDR3: TGCGCCAGCAGCTTGGGCCTAGCAGGGGGAGGCACAGATACGCAGTATTTT. As protein: CASSLGLAGGGTDTQYF. The V and J genes are TRBV5-1 and TRBJ2-3; TRBD1 matches at 7 bases. J lost 1 base, V lost 0 bases, and 8 bases had no gene match. The CDR3 runs 17 residues. Germline assignment: CDR1 SGHRS and CDR2 YFSETQ.

The chain's CDR3 is CAWSPAFSTEAFF. The CDR3 nucleotides read TGTGCCTGGAGTCCCGCCTTTTCCACTGAAGCTTTCTTT. The chain couples TRBV30 to TRBJ1-1, with unresolved D. CDR1 and CDR2 from the germline V gene are GTSNPN and SVGIG (reference sequence). The V end was cut by 2 bases, the J end by 4 bases, with 11 bases between. CDR3 length: 13 amino acids.

The rearrangement uses TRBV6-6 and TRBJ2-1, with D unclear. Deletions cut 6 bases from V and 3 bases from J, with 12 bases between. Germline values: CDR1 MNHNY, CDR2 SVGAGI (reference sequence). The CDR3 loop spans 14 amino acids. DNA of the CDR3: TGTGCCAGCAGCCGACCTTCTCTCTACAATGAGCAGTTCTTC. Amino acid sequence: CASSRPSLYNEQFF.

The CDR3: CAWSGWAGQPYEQYF. The CDR3 DNA follows: TGTGCCTGGAGTGGATGGGCGGGACAACCCTACGAGCAGTACTTC. V is TRBV30 and J is TRBJ2-7; D may be TRBD1 or TRBD2 (6 bases each). Trimming left V 1 base short and J 2 bases short, with 15 bases between. Germline V gene data show CDR1 as GTSNPN and CDR2 as SVGIG (reference sequence). This CDR3 is built from 15 residues. Combining the CDR3 with reference TRBV30 and TRBJ2-7 gives the whole variable domain SQTIHQWPATLVQPVGSPLSLECTVEGTSNPNLYWYRQAAGRGLQLLFYSVGIGQISSEVPQNLSASRPQDRQFILSSKKLLLSDSGFYLCAWSGWAGQPYEQYFGPGTRLTVT.

This chain joins TRBV7-2 and TRBJ1-3; D is uncertain. The CDR3 covers 16 residues. Between the trimmed V and J ends, which lost 4 bases and 0 bases, there was a span of 13 bases. Germline lookup yields CDR1 SGHTA and CDR2 FQGNSA. CDR3: CASSWSDPSSGNTIYF. CDR3 DNA sequence: TGTGCCAGCAGCTGGTCGGATCCTAGCTCTGGAAACACCATATATTTT.

This clone has a handful of counts. The chain combines TRBV19 with TRBJ1-2; D not resolved. Trimming cost V 1 base and J 0 bases, with 12 bases left between them. The V gene's germline CDR1 is LNHDA and CDR2 SQIVND (reference sequence). The CDR3 is made up of 16 amino acids. Here the CDR3 reads CASSIGENSPNYGYTF. In DNA, the CDR3 is TGTGCCAGTAGTATAGGGGAAAACTCCCCTAACTATGGCTACACCTTC.

This chain links TRBV19 with TRBJ1-2; 7 bases fit TRBD1. Germline loops: CDR1 LNHDA, CDR2 SQIVND (reference sequence). V was clipped by 9 bases and J by 1 base; unmatched bases: 8. The CDR3 contains 14 residues. The chain's CDR3 is CASRQGEGNYGYTF. CDR3 in DNA: TGTGCCAGCCGACAGGGTGAGGGTAACTATGGCTACACCTTC.

The J gene is TRBJ2-1, the V gene TRBV7-4; D is perhaps TRBD2 (6 bases). CDR1 is SGHVT and CDR2 is SQSDAQ in the germline V gene. This CDR3 comprises 14 residues. With 7 bases removed from V and 3 bases from J, the gap between germline ends came to 13 bases. The CDR3 region is CASKGLRFYNEQFF. The CDR3 DNA reads as TGTGCCAGCAAGGGACTCCGCTTCTACAATGAGCAGTTCTTC. Together with reference TRBV7-4 and TRBJ2-1, the CDR3 gives the full variable domain: GAGVSQSPRYKVAKRGRDVALRCDSISGHVTLYWYRQTLGQGSEVLTYSQSDAQRDKSGRPSGRFSAERPERSVSTLKIQRTEQGDSAVYLCASKGLRFYNEQFFGPGTRLTVL.

This clone has just one count. Distinct nucleotide sequences in the sample also encode this CDR3. The DNA for the CDR3 is TGTGCCAGCAGTGCGGACAGGGGATACGAGCAGTACTTC. Translated: CASSADRGYEQYF. This chain links TRBV6-1 with TRBJ2-7, with TRBD1 identical over 9 bases. The CDR3 runs 13 residues. In germline, CDR1 is MNHNS, CDR2 SASEGT. V lost 4 bases to trimming and J lost 4 bases; unmatched junction nucleotides: 2.

This sequence joins TRBV25-1 and TRBJ1-3; possibly TRBD1 for D (5 bases). V was shortened by 6 bases and J by 2 bases, with 14 bases between the two germline ends. The CDR3 runs to 15 residues. The germline gives CDR1 MGHDK, CDR2 SYGVNS. The CDR3 DNA reads TGTGCCAGCAGCCTTCAGGGTGGAACTGGAAACACCATATATTTT. This codes for CASSLQGGTGNTIYF.

The chain is built from TRBV6-5 and TRBJ2-3, with TRBD1 matching over 10 bases. The CDR3 loop spans 16 amino acids. CDR1 is MNHEY and CDR2 is SVGAGI in the germline V gene. The V segment lost 0 bases and the J segment 7 bases; nucleotides outside the gene matches: 7. CDR3 in DNA: TGTGCCAGCAGTTACTCGACGGGGGACAGGGGTTATACGCAGTATTTT. Its translation is CASSYSTGDRGYTQYF.

This rearrangement joins TRBV5-1 to TRBJ2-5, with TRBD2 as a possible D gene (5 bases). This CDR3 has 16 residues. CDR1 is SGHRS and CDR2 is YFSETQ in the germline V gene. Trimming left V 4 bases short and J 4 bases short, with 20 bases between. The CDR3 DNA follows: TGCGCCAGCAGCGAGGCAGTGGCGGGTGGAGGAGAGACCCAGTACTTC. Amino acid sequence: CASSEAVAGGGETQYF. Drawing the rest from reference TRBV5-1 and TRBJ2-5, the complete variable domain is KAGVTQTPRYLIKTRGQQVTLSCSPISGHRSVSWYQQTPGQGLQFLFEYFSETQRNKGNFPGRFSGRQFSNSRSEMNVSTLELGDSALYLCASSEAVAGGGETQYFGPGTRLLVL.

Only one count was recorded for this clone. V and J are TRBV29-1 and TRBJ2-2, with D unclear. The CDR3 spans 14 residues. Germline V gene sequence: CDR1 SQVTM, CDR2 ANQGSEA. V was shortened by 4 bases and J by 1 base, with 10 bases between the two germline ends. The DNA of the CDR3 is TGCAGCGTTGGCCTCGTTAGGAACACCGGGGAGCTGTTTTTT. It specifies CSVGLVRNTGELFF.

This clone is a singleton in its sample. The chain couples TRBV5-4 to TRBJ2-7; D is unclear. The V gene lost 0 bases and the J gene lost 5 bases, with 15 bases spanning the gap. In germline, CDR1 is SGHNT, CDR2 YYREEE (reference sequence). The CDR3 extends over 15 amino acids. The CDR3 here is CASSLDEVIYDEQYF. The CDR3 DNA sequence: TGTGCCAGCAGCTTGGATGAGGTCATCTACGACGAGCAGTACTTC.

This clone has a handful of counts. The J gene is TRBJ1-1, the V gene TRBV5-1, with D maybe TRBD1 (5 bases). The CDR3 contains 15 residues. Germline CDR1 and CDR2: SGHRS and YFSETQ. V was clipped by 0 bases and J by 1 base, with 10 bases between them. The CDR3 DNA follows: TGCGCCAGCAGCTTGGGGGACTCCTGGAACACTGAAGCTTTCTTT. It is translated as CASSLGDSWNTEAFF.

V and J are TRBV2 and TRBJ2-7; D is undetermined. Germline assignment: CDR1 SNHLY and CDR2 FYNNEI. The V gene lost 7 bases and the J gene lost 1 base, with 14 bases spanning the gap. The CDR3 runs to 14 residues. CDR3 protein: CASKKLSSSYEQYF. The CDR3 nucleotides are TGTGCCAGCAAGAAACTATCCTCATCCTACGAGCAGTACTTC.